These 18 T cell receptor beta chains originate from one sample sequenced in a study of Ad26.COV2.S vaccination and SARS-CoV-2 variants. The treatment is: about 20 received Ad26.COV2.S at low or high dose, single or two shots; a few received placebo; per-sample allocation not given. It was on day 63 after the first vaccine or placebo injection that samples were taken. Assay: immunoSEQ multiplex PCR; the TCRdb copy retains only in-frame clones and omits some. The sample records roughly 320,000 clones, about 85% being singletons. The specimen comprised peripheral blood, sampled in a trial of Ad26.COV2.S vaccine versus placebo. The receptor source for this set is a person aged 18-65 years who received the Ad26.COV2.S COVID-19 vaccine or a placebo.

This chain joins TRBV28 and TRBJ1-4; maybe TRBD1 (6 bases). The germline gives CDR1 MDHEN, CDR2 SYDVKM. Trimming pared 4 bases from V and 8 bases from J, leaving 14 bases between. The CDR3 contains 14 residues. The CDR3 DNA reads TGTGCCAGCAGTTACACAGGGCTGGAAGAAAAACTGTTTTTT. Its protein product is CASSYTGLEEKLFF.

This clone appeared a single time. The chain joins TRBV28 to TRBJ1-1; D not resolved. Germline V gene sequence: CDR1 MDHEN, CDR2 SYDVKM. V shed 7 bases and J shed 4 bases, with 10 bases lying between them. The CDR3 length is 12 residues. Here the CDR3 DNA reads TGTGCCAGCACCATGTCAGGCACTGAAGCTTTCTTT. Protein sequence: CASTMSGTEAFF. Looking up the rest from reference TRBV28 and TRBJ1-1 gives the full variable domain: DVKVTQSSRYLVKRTGEKVFLECVQDMDHENMFWYRQDPGLGLRLIYFSYDVKMKEKGDIPEGYSVSREKKERFSLILESASTNQTSMYLCASTMSGTEAFFGQGTRLTVV.

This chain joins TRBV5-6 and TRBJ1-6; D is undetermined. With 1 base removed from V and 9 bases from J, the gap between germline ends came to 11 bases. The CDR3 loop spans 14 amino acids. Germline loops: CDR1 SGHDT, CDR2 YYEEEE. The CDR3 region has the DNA TGTGCCAGCAGCTTGTACGGGGTAGGTTCACCCCTCCACTTT. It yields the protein CASSLYGVGSPLHF.

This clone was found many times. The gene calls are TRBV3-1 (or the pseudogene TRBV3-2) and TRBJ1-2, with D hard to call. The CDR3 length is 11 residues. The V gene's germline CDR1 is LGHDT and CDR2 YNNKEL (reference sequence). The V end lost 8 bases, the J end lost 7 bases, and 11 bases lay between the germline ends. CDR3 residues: CASGVMGGYTF. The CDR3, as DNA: TGTGCCAGCGGGGTGATGGGTGGCTACACCTTC.

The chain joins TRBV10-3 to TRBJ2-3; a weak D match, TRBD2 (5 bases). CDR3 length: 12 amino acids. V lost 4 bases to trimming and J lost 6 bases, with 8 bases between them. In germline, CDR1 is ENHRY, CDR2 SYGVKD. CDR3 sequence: CAISGLADTQYF. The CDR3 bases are TGTGCCATCAGTGGTTTAGCGGATACGCAGTATTTT.

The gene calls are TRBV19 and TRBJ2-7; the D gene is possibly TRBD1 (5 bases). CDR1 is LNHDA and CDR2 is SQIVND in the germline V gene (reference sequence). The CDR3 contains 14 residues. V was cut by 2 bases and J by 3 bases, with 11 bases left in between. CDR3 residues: CASSIQPGRYEQYF. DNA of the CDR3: TGTGCCAGTAGTATACAGCCAGGGCGCTACGAGCAGTACTTC.

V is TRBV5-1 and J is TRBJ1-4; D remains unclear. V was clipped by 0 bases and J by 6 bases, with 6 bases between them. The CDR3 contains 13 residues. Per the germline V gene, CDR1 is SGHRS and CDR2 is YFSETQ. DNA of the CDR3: TGCGCCAGCAGCTTGGAGGGCCATGAAAAACTGTTTTTT. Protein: CASSLEGHEKLFF.

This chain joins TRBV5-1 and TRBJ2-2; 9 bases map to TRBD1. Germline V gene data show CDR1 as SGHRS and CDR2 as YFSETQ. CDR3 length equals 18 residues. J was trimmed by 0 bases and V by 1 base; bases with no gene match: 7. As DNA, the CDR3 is TGCGCCAGCAGCTTGTATAACAGGGGGCCCTCGAACACCGGGGAGCTGTTTTTT. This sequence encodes CASSLYNRGPSNTGELFF.

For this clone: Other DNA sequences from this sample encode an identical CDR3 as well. CDR3 sequence reads: CASSLGGTGELFF. DNA of the CDR3: TGTGCCAGCAGCTTAGGAGGCACCGGGGAGCTGTTTTTT. This chain links TRBV7-9 with TRBJ2-2; D is unresolved. The V gene's germline CDR1 is SEHNR and CDR2 FQNEAQ (reference sequence). Trimming pared 1 base from V and 4 bases from J, leaving 4 bases between. This CDR3 is built from 13 residues.

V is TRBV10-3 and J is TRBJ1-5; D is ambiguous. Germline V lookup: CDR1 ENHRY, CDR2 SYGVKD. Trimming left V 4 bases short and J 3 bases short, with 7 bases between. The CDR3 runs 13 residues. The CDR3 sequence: CAISGRNNQPQHF. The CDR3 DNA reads TGTGCCATCAGTGGACGGAACAATCAGCCCCAGCATTTT.

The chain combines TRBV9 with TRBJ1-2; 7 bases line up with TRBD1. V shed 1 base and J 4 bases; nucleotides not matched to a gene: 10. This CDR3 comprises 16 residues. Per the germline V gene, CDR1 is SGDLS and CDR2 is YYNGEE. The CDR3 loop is CASSVLGGGLGYGYTF. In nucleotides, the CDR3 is TGTGCCAGCAGCGTACTCGGAGGGGGCTTGGGCTATGGCTACACCTTC.

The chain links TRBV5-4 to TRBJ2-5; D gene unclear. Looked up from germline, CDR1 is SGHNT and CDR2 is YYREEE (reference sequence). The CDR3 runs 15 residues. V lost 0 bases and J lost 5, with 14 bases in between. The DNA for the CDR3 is TGTGCCAGCAGCTTGGCCGGACCATCAAGGGAGACCCAGTACTTC. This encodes CASSLAGPSRETQYF.

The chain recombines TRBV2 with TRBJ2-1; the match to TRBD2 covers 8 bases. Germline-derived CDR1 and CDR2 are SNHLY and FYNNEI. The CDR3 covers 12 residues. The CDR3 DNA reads TGTGCAAGCGGGGGTACCTACAATGAGCAGTTCTTC. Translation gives CASGGTYNEQFF.

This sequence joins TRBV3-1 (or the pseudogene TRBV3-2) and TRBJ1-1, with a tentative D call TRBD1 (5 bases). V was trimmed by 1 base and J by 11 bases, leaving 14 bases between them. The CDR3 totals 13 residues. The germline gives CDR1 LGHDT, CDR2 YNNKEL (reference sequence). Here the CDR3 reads CASSQVGLPEAFF. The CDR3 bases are TGTGCCAGCAGCCAAGTGGGACTTCCGGAGGCTTTCTTT.

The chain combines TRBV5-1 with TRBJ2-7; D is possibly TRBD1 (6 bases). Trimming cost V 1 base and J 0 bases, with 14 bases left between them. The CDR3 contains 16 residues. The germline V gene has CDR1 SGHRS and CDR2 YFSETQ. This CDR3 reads CASSLPGQSRSYEQYF. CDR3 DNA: TGCGCCAGCAGCTTGCCTGGACAGAGCCGCTCCTACGAGCAGTACTTC.

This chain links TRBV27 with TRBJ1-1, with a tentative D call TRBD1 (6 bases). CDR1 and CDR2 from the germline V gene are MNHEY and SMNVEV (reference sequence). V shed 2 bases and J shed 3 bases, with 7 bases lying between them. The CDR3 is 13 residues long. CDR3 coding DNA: TGTGCCAGCAGTTTAAGGGGGGACACTGAAGCTTTCTTT. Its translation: CASSLRGDTEAFF.

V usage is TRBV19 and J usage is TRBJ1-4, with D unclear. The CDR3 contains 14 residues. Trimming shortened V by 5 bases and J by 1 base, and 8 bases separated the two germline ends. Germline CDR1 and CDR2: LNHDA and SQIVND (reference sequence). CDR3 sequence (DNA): TGTGCCAGTAGTGGCCAAGGAACTAATGAAAAACTGTTTTTT. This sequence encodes CASSGQGTNEKLFF.

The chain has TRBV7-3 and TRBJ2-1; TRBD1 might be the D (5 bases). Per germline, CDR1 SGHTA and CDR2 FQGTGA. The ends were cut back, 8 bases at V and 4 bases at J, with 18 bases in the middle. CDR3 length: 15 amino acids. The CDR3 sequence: CASPPRGRTYNEQFF. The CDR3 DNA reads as TGTGCCAGCCCCCCTCGAGGCAGGACATACAATGAGCAGTTCTTC.